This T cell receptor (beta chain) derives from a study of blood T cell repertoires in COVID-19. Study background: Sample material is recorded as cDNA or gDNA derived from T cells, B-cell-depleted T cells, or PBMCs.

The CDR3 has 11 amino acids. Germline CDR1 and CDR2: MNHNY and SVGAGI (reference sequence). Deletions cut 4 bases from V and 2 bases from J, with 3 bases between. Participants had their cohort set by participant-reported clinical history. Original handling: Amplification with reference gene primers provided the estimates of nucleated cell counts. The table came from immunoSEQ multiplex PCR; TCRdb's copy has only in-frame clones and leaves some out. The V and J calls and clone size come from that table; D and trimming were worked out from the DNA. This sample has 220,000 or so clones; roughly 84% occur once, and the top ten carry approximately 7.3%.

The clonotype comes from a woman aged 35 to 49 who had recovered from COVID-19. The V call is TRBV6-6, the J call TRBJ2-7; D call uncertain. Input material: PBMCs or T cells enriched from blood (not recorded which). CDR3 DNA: TGTGCCAGCAGTTCGGCCTACGAGCAGTACTTC. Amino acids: CASSSAYEQYF.